Following are 20 T cell receptor beta chains from one sample sequenced in a study of OX40 agonist ivuxolimab in advanced cancers. Assay: immunoSEQ multiplex PCR; the TCRdb copy retains only in-frame clones and omits some. The table records tens of thousands of clones, 86% of them present only once. The sequenced sample was CD4+ or CD8+ T cells sorted from blood, obtained in a trial of the OX40 agonist ivuxolimab. These receptors all come from an adult with an advanced solid tumor such as melanoma, head and neck, liver or kidney cancer.

This clone came up a few times. CDR3 loop: CASSLTFEGEQYF. The CDR3 DNA sequence: TGTGCCAGCAGCTTAACATTCGAGGGGGAGCAGTACTTC. The chain employs TRBV11-2 and TRBJ2-7, with D perhaps assigned TRBD1 or TRBD2 (5 bases each). V lost 2 bases to trimming and J lost 7 bases, with 12 bases between them. Germline assignment: CDR1 SGHAT and CDR2 FQNNGV. This CDR3 has 13 residues.

This rearrangement joins TRBV27 to TRBJ1-5, with D perhaps TRBD1 (5 bases). The CDR3 is 14 residues long. Trimming removed 4 bases at V and 0 bases at J, with 7 bases between. Germline-derived CDR1 and CDR2 are MNHEY and SMNVEV (reference sequence). The CDR3 here is CASSSGLSNQPQHF. Here the CDR3 DNA reads TGTGCCAGCAGTTCGGGACTTAGCAATCAGCCCCAGCATTTT.

The count of this clone is one. The chain has TRBV27 and TRBJ2-7; 8 bases agree with TRBD1. J was trimmed by 4 bases and V by 2 bases; bases with no gene match: 4. This CDR3 region has 14 residues. The germline V gene has CDR1 MNHEY and CDR2 SMNVEV (reference sequence). CDR3 sequence: CASSLRTGFYEQYF. The CDR3 DNA reads as TGTGCCAGCAGTTTAAGGACAGGGTTTTACGAGCAGTACTTC.

The chain links TRBV19 to TRBJ1-1, with D possibly TRBD1 on 6 matching bases. This CDR3 contains 14 residues. The ends were cut back, 7 bases at V and 1 base at J, with 13 bases in the middle. Germline V gene sequence: CDR1 LNHDA, CDR2 SQIVND (reference sequence). This CDR3 reads CASILGGGNTEAFF. CDR3 DNA: TGTGCCAGTATCCTAGGAGGGGGGAACACTGAAGCTTTCTTT.

There are a few counts of this clone. This sequence joins TRBV18 and TRBJ2-7; the D is unclear. Germline assignment: CDR1 KGHSH and CDR2 LQKENI. Between the trimmed V and J ends, which lost 0 bases and 2 bases, there was a span of 8 bases. The CDR3 loop spans 14 amino acids. The CDR3 region has the DNA TGTGCCAGCTCACCACCGGCCCAAACCTACGAGCAGTACTTC. Its protein is CASSPPAQTYEQYF. The complete variable domain, with remaining parts taken from reference TRBV18 and TRBJ2-7, reads NAGVMQNPRHLVRRRGQEARLRCSPMKGHSHVYWYRQLPEEGLKFMVYLQKENIIDESGMPKERFSAEFPKEGPSILRIQQVVRGDSAAYFCASSPPAQTYEQYFGPGTRLTVT.

The chain links TRBV7-2 to TRBJ2-3; TRBD2 agrees at 10 bases. Germline trimming cut 5 bases from V and 6 bases from J; bases unmatched to any gene: 8. Per germline, CDR1 SGHTA and CDR2 FQGNSA. The CDR3 is 15 amino acids. CDR3 DNA sequence: TGTGCCAGCAGCCCCCAGCGGGGGGGCCCCGATACGCAGTATTTT. Translation gives CASSPQRGGPDTQYF.

The chain links TRBV27 to TRBJ2-7; 10 bases agree with TRBD1. The CDR3 loop spans 17 amino acids. With V trimmed by 6 bases and J by 4 bases, 15 bases remained unmatched. Looked up from germline, CDR1 is MNHEY and CDR2 is SMNVEV (reference sequence). CDR3 nucleotides: TGTGCCAGCAGCCCCAGCCTCGGGACAGGGGTTACTTACGAGCAGTACTTC. Translating it yields CASSPSLGTGVTYEQYF.

V gene TRBV10-3 combines with J gene TRBJ1-5; 8 bases map to TRBD1. J lost 5 bases, V lost 0 bases, and 9 bases had no gene match. The CDR3 has 17 amino acids. Per the germline V gene, CDR1 is ENHRY and CDR2 is SYGVKD. The CDR3 DNA reads as TGTGCCATCAGTGAGTCGGGACAGGTTAAGGCTGATCAGCCCCAGCATTTT. It encodes CAISESGQVKADQPQHF.

The CDR3 region is CASIGVDTKSSNQPQHF. CDR3 in DNA: TGTGCCAGTATAGGAGTAGATACGAAGTCTAGCAATCAGCCCCAGCATTTT. This chain links TRBV19 with TRBJ1-5; D is undetermined. CDR1 is LNHDA, CDR2 SQIVND, per germline (reference sequence). The CDR3 consists of 17 residues. V was cut by 7 bases and J by 0 bases, with 19 bases left in between.

This clone was found once. The chain couples TRBV7-9 to TRBJ1-1; the D is unclear. CDR3 length: 15 amino acids. V lost 0 bases and J lost 5, with 13 bases in between. Germline assignment: CDR1 SEHNR and CDR2 FQNEAQ (reference sequence). CDR3 residues: CASSLASLAGTEAFF. In nucleotides, the CDR3 is TGTGCCAGCAGCTTAGCGTCTCTCGCCGGGACTGAAGCTTTCTTT.

The V call is TRBV2, the J call TRBJ2-7; D not certain. Trimming cost V 6 bases and J 3 bases, with 12 bases left between them. The CDR3 sequence is 13 residues long. CDR1 is SNHLY, CDR2 FYNNEI, per germline. The CDR3, as DNA: TGTGCCAGCAGGAAGGACGGTGACTACGAGCAGTACTTC. Residues: CASRKDGDYEQYF.

This chain joins TRBV11-2 and TRBJ2-1, with 8 bases fitting TRBD1. Germline-derived CDR1 and CDR2 are SGHAT and FQNNGV. Losses at the gene ends were 1 base for V and 6 bases for J; bases not matched to a gene: 2. The CDR3 contains 14 residues. The CDR3 reads CASSLGDRGNEQFF. DNA of the CDR3: TGTGCCAGCAGCTTAGGAGACAGGGGCAATGAGCAGTTCTTC.

This clone was found once. The identical CDR3 is also encoded by other nucleotide sequences in the sample. The CDR3 loop reads CAWSGQGNQPQHF. In DNA form, the CDR3 reads TGTGCCTGGAGTGGACAGGGAAATCAGCCCCAGCATTTT. The rearrangement joins TRBV30 to TRBJ1-5; 7 nucleotides align to TRBD1. The germline V gene encodes CDR1 GTSNPN and CDR2 SVGIG (reference sequence). The V gene end was trimmed by 1 base and the J gene end by 4 bases; junction bases not matched to a gene: 1. The length of the CDR3 is 13 residues.

The chain links TRBV19 to TRBJ2-3; 9 bases fit TRBD2. The junction had 10 bases not matched to a gene; V was cut back by 7 bases and J by 5 bases. CDR3 length equals 15 residues. Per germline, CDR1 LNHDA and CDR2 SQIVND (reference sequence). The chain's CDR3 is CASTPLAGGVDTQYF. CDR3 nucleotide sequence: TGTGCCAGTACCCCCCTCGCGGGAGGGGTAGATACGCAGTATTTT.

V gene TRBV18 combines with J gene TRBJ2-2; D is perhaps TRBD1 or TRBD2 (5 bases each). Germline V gives CDR1 KGHSH, CDR2 LQKENI. Trimming pared 5 bases from V and 1 base from J, leaving 14 bases between. This CDR3 region has 16 residues. In nucleotides, the CDR3 is TGTGCCAGCTCATCGGGACCGCTCCTGAACACCGGGGAGCTGTTTTTT. The encoded protein is CASSSGPLLNTGELFF.

The gene calls are TRBV25-1 and TRBJ2-7; D not certain. CDR1 is MGHDK and CDR2 is SYGVNS in the germline V gene. V lost 3 bases, J lost 6 bases, and 6 bases lay in between. CDR3 length equals 11 residues. The CDR3 region has the DNA TGTGCCAGCAGTGATAGGTTCGAGCAGTACTTC. Translated, it gives CASSDRFEQYF.

This clone was picked up a small number of times. The chain carries TRBV7-3 and TRBJ1-1; perhaps TRBD1 as D (6 bases). The CDR3 spans 16 residues. V was clipped by 2 bases and J by 5 bases, with 18 bases between them. Germline V gene data show CDR1 as SGHTA and CDR2 as FQGTGA. CDR3 nucleotides: TGTGCCAGCAGCTTATACCCCCAGGGAAGGGGGACTGAAGCTTTCTTT. It specifies CASSLYPQGRGTEAFF.

This clone was recorded a few times. The chain employs TRBV28 and TRBJ2-3; TRBD2 matches 8 bases. This CDR3 region has 15 residues. Germline values: CDR1 MDHEN, CDR2 SYDVKM. With V trimmed by 4 bases and J by 3 bases, 6 bases remained unmatched. The CDR3 here is CASSSQRERTDTQYF. The CDR3 nucleotides are TGTGCCAGCAGTTCCCAGCGGGAGAGAACAGATACGCAGTATTTT.

The chain combines TRBV4-3 with TRBJ2-7, with D tentatively TRBD2 (7 bases). Germline-derived CDR1 and CDR2 are LGHNA and YSLEER. The V and J ends lost 1 base and 4 bases respectively, with 17 bases between them. The CDR3 runs to 16 residues. DNA of the CDR3: TGCGCCAGCAGCCAAGTGACCCGGGGGGCCTCTTACGAGCAGTACTTC. This codes for CASSQVTRGASYEQYF.

This clone has a single count. The identical CDR3 is also encoded by other nucleotide sequences in the sample. The rearrangement joins TRBV7-8 to TRBJ1-3, with TRBD1 as a possible D gene (6 bases). Trimming took off 5 bases at V and 4 bases at J, with 9 bases between the two ends. Per the germline V gene, CDR1 is SGHVS and CDR2 is FQNEAQ. The CDR3 runs to 13 residues. The CDR3 region has the DNA TGTGCCAGCAGCGCAGGACAGGGAAACACCATATATTTT. As protein: CASSAGQGNTIYF.